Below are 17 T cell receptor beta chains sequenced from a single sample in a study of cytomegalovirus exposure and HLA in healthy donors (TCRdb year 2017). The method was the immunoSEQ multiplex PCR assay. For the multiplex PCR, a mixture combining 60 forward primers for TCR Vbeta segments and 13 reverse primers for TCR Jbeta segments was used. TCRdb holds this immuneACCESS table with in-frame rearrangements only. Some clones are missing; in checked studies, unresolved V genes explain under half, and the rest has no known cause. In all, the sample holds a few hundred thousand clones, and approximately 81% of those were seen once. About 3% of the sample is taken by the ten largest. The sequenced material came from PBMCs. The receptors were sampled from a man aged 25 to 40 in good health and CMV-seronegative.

Here the CDR3 reads CASSLAQVEDTIYF. The CDR3 nucleotides are TGTGCCAGCAGCTTAGCACAGGTTGAAGACACCATATATTTT. This sequence joins TRBV7-9 and TRBJ1-3, with D tentatively TRBD1 (5 bases). The CDR3 has 14 residues. The V gene lost 0 bases and the J gene lost 8 bases, with 11 bases spanning the gap. CDR1 is SEHNR and CDR2 is FQNEAQ in the germline V gene (reference sequence). The full variable domain, its missing parts supplied by reference TRBV7-9 and TRBJ1-3, is DTGVSQNPRHKITKRGQNVTFRCDPISEHNRLYWYRQTLGQGPEFLTYFQNEAQLEKSRLLSDRFSAERPKGSFSTLEIQRTEQGDSAMYLCASSLAQVEDTIYFGEGSWLTVV.

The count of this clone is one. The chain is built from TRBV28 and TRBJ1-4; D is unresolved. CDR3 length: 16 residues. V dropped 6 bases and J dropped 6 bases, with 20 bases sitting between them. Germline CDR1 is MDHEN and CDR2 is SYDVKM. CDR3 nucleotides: TGTGCCAGCAGACCCCACCCGCAGGCCAACGATGAAAAACTGTTTTTT. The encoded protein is CASRPHPQANDEKLFF.

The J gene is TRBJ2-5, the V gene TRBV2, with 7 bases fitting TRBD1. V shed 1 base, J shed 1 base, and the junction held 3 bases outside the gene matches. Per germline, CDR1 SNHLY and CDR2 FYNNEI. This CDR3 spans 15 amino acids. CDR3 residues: CASSEGTGVQETQYF. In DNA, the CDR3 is TGTGCCAGCAGTGAAGGGACAGGAGTCCAAGAGACCCAGTACTTC.

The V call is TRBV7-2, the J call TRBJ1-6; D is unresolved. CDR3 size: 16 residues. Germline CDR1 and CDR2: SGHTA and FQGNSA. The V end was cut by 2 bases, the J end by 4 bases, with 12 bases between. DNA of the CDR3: TGTGCCAGCAGCTTATCCCAGACAAGTTATAATTCACCCCTCCACTTT. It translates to CASSLSQTSYNSPLHF. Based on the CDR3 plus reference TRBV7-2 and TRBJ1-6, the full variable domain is GAGVSQSPSNKVTEKGKDVELRCDPISGHTALYWYRQSLGQGLEFLIYFQGNSAPDKSGLPSDRFSAERTGGSVSTLTIQRTQQEDSAVYLCASSLSQTSYNSPLHFGNGTRLTVT.

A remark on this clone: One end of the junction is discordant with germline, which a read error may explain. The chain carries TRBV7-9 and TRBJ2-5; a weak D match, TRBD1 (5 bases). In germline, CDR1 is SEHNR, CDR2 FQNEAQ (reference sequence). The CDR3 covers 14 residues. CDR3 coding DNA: TGTTCCAGCAGCTTAGAACAGAACAGGGAGACCCAGTACTTC. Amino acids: CSSSLEQNRETQYF.

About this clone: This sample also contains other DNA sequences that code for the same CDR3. Written as DNA, the CDR3 is TGTGCCAGTAGTATAGGGACAGGCTACGAGCAGTACTTC. Its translation: CASSIGTGYEQYF. The chain joins TRBV19 to TRBJ2-7, with 7 bases matching TRBD1. Germline values: CDR1 LNHDA, CDR2 SQIVND (reference sequence). J was trimmed by 3 bases and V by 1 base; bases with no gene match: 0. The CDR3 runs 13 residues.

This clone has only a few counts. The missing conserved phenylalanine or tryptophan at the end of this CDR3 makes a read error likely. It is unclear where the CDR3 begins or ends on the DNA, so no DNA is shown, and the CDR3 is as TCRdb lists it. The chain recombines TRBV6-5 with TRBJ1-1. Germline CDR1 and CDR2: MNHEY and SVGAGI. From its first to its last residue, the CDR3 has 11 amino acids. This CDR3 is CASTSGGRGQI.

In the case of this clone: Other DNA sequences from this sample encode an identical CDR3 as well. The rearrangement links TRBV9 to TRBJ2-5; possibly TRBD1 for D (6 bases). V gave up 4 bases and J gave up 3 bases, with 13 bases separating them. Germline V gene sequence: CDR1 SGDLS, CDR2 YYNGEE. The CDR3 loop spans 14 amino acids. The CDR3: CASSPSTGEETQYF. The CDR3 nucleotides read TGTGCCAGCAGCCCCTCGACAGGAGAAGAGACCCAGTACTTC.

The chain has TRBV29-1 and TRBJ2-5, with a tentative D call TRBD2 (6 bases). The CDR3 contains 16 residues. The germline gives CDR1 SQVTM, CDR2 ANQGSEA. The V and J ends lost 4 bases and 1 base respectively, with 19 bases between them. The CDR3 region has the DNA TGCAGCGTTGCCCTTGGCCAGGACTACACCCAAGAGACCCAGTACTTC. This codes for CSVALGQDYTQETQYF.

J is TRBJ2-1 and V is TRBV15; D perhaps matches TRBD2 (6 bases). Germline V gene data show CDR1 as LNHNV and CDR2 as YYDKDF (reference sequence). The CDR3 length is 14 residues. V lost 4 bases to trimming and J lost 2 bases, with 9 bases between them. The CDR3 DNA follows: TGTGCCACCAGCACAGGAGGGACCTACAATGAGCAGTTCTTC. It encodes CATSTGGTYNEQFF. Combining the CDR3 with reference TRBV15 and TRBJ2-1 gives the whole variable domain DAMVIQNPRYQVTQFGKPVTLSCSQTLNHNVMYWYQQKSSQAPKLLFHYYDKDFNNEADTPDNFQSRRPNTSFCFLDIRSPGLGDTAMYLCATSTGGTYNEQFFGPGTRLTVL.

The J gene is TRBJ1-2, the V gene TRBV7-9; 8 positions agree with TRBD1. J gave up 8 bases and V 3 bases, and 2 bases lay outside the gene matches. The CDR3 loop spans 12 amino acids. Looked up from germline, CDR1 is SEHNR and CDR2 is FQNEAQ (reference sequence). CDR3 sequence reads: CASSFDRGGYTF. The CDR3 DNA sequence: TGTGCCAGCAGCTTTGACAGGGGAGGCTACACCTTC.

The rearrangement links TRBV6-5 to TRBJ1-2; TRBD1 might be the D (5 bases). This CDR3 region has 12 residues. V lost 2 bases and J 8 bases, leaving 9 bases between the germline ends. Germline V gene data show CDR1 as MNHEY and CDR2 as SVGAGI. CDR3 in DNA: TGTGCCAGCAGTTACCAGGGTATCGGCTACACCTTC. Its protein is CASSYQGIGYTF.

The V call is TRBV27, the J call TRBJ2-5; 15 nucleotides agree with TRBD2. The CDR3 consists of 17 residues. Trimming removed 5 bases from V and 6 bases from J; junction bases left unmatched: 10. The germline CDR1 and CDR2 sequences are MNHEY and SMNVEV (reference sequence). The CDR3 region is CASSGLAGGPSQQTQYF. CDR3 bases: TGTGCCAGCAGTGGACTAGCGGGGGGGCCCAGTCAACAGACCCAGTACTTC.

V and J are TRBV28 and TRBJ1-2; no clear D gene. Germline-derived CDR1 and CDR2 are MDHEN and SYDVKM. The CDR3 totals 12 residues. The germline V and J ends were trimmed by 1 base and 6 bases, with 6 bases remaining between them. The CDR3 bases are TGTGCCAGCAGTTTATCGGTGAATGGCTACACCTTC. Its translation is CASSLSVNGYTF.

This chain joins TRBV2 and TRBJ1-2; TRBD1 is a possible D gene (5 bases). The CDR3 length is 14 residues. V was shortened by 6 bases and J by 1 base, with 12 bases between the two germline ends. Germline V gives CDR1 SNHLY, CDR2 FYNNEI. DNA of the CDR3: TGTGCCAGCAGGAACAGGTTACTTAACTATGGCTACACCTTC. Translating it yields CASRNRLLNYGYTF.

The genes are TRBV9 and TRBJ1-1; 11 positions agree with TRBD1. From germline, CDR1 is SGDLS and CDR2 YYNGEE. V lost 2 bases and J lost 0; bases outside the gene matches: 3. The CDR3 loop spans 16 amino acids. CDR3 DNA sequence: TGTGCCAGCAGCGTGGGGACAGGGGGGATGAACACTGAAGCTTTCTTT. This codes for CASSVGTGGMNTEAFF.

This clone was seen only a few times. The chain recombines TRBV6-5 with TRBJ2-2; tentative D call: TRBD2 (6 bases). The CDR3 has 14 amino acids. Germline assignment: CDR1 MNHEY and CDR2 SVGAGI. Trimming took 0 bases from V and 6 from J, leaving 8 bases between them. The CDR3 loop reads CASSYSGEAGELFF. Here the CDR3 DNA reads TGTGCCAGCAGTTACTCTGGGGAGGCCGGGGAGCTGTTTTTT.